These 10 T cell receptor beta chains share one sample of origin, sequenced in a study of blood T cell repertoires in COVID-19. Some clones are missing from TCRdb's copy, which holds only in-frame ones; the method was immunoSEQ multiplex PCR. The data show fewer than 70,000 clones, 84% seen once. The sequenced sample consisted of peripheral blood. Receptors originate from a human donor in a cohort sampled during active COVID-19.

This clone was seen just once. This rearrangement joins TRBV27 to TRBJ1-4; D is unclear. Germline V lookup: CDR1 MNHEY, CDR2 SMNVEV (reference sequence). The ends were cut back, 9 bases at V and 0 bases at J, with 5 bases in the middle. The CDR3 loop spans 12 amino acids. The CDR3 DNA follows: TGTGCCAGACACGCAACTAATGAAAAACTGTTTTTT. Its protein is CARHATNEKLFF.

This chain connects TRBV5-1 to TRBJ2-7, with D unclear. Germline loops: CDR1 SGHRS, CDR2 YFSETQ. The V end lost 7 bases, the J end lost 6 bases, and 14 bases lay between the germline ends. The CDR3 has 12 amino acids. The CDR3 DNA is TGCGCCAGCGCTACCGGTCCCTCCGAGCAGTACTTC. It translates to CASATGPSEQYF.

V and J are TRBV21-1 and TRBJ2-1; the D segment call TRBD2 is taken from the table without a DNA check. TRBV21-1 is noted as a pseudogene. The CDR3 consists of 16 residues. The CDR3 coding sequence is TGTGCCAGCGAATATTCACGACTAGCGGGAGTGTATGAGCAGTTCTTC. Amino acids: CASEYSRLAGVYEQFF.

The V and J genes are TRBV24-1 and TRBJ2-1, with TRBD2 matching 11 bases. Germline V lookup: CDR1 KGHDR, CDR2 SFDVKD. J gave up 8 bases and V 4 bases, and 9 bases lay outside the gene matches. CDR3 length: 16 residues. The CDR3 nucleotides are TGTGCCACCAGTGACCCCACTAGCGGGAGTGTCGATGAGCAGTTCTTC. Its translation is CATSDPTSGSVDEQFF.

The rearrangement uses TRBV4-2 and TRBJ1-2; 7 bases are a match to TRBD1. The CDR3 totals 17 residues. Germline CDR1 is LGHNA and CDR2 is YNFKEQ. V dropped 1 base and J dropped 4; count of bases not matched to a gene: 12. CDR3 sequence reads: CASSQATGRRDSYGYTF. DNA of the CDR3: TGTGCCAGCAGCCAAGCCACGGGCCGCCGGGACAGCTATGGCTACACCTTC.

V is TRBV28 and J is TRBJ1-6, with 11 bases fitting TRBD1. The germline gives CDR1 MDHEN, CDR2 SYDVKM. This CDR3 has 14 residues. Trimming removed 7 bases from V and 10 bases from J; junction bases left unmatched: 6. CDR3: CASTRDRGVSPLHF. The CDR3 region has the DNA TGTGCCAGCACCCGGGACAGGGGGGTATCACCCCTCCACTTT. Variable domain in full (rest from reference TRBV28 and TRBJ1-6): DVKVTQSSRYLVKRTGEKVFLECVQDMDHENMFWYRQDPGLGLRLIYFSYDVKMKEKGDIPEGYSVSREKKERFSLILESASTNQTSMYLCASTRDRGVSPLHFGNGTRLTVT.

The chain employs TRBV7-9 and TRBJ1-1; D call uncertain. Germline assignment: CDR1 SEHNR and CDR2 FQNEAQ (reference sequence). V lost 4 bases, J lost 4 bases, and 10 bases lay in between. The CDR3 is 13 amino acids. CDR3 loop: CASSWPAGTEAFF. CDR3 nucleotides: TGTGCCAGCAGCTGGCCCGCGGGCACTGAAGCTTTCTTT.

This clone has a single count. The chain uses TRBV20-1 and TRBJ1-4; possibly TRBD1 for D (5 bases). The CDR3 totals 14 residues. CDR1 DFQATT and CDR2 SNEGSKA come from the germline V gene (reference sequence). Trimming took 3 bases from V and 3 from J, leaving 11 bases between them. This chain's CDR3 is CSASQGLSNEKLFF. The CDR3 DNA follows: TGCAGTGCTAGTCAGGGATTATCTAATGAAAAACTGTTTTTT.

The CDR3 DNA reads TGCGCCAGCAGCGTCGACAGAAACACCGGGGAGCTGTTTTTT. Encoded protein: CASSVDRNTGELFF. The chain uses TRBV4-1 and TRBJ2-2; D possibly corresponds to TRBD1 (5 bases). This CDR3 contains 14 residues. Trimming took off 5 bases at V and 2 bases at J, with 9 bases between the two ends. Germline loops: CDR1 MGHRA, CDR2 YSYEKL.

The V and J genes are TRBV4-3 and TRBJ2-1; no reliable D call. The CDR3 runs 12 residues. Germline CDR1 is LGHNA and CDR2 is YSLEER. Between the trimmed V and J ends, which lost 2 bases and 10 bases, there was a span of 9 bases. CDR3 loop: CASSQPAREQFF. In nucleotides, the CDR3 is TGCGCCAGCAGCCAACCTGCCCGGGAGCAGTTCTTC.